This T cell receptor (beta chain) comes out of a study of T cell repertoires in cytomegalovirus infection. Study summary: Well-studied HLA-B-restricted CMV epitopes were used in the study alongside recently identified HLA-C-restricted ones. Study findings and constraints: Cumulative public TCR beta family frequency identified CMV carriers with the relevant HLA.

Per the germline V gene, CDR1 is MDHEN and CDR2 is SYDVKM. CDR3 size: 18 residues. Trimming left V 5 bases short and J 0 bases short, with 20 bases between. Regarding this clonotype: Its antigen remains unknown.

In TCRdb, the reads were re-called with MiXCR into one record per CDR3 protein. The table has about 920,000 distinct CDR3 sequences, around 32% seen once; the top ten hold around 15%. Sequences were derived from cultured CD8+ T cells from PBMCs, sampled from culture after CMV antigen stimulation. V usage is TRBV28 and J usage is TRBJ2-4; the D is unclear. This TCR was recovered from a human donor in good health (CMV status not recorded). Some clones in this sample may be carry-over from other donors' samples. The CDR3: CASSLPAPSNLAKNIQYF. The CDR3 DNA sequence: TGTGCCAGCAGTCTACCGGCCCCTAGTAATCTAGCCAAAAACATTCAGTACTTC.